The 26 T cell receptor beta chains listed next were all sequenced from one sample in a study of cytomegalovirus exposure and HLA in healthy donors. The PCR had 60 Vbeta and 13 Jbeta primers. The repertoire was sequenced with immunoSEQ multiplex PCR; TCRdb's copy has only in-frame clones and lacks some. The sample's table shows 60,000 to 75,000 clones. Sample: PBMCs. The receptors here all came from a female donor in good health and CMV-seropositive.

The rearrangement uses TRBV20-1 and TRBJ2-1; possibly TRBD2 for D (5 bases). The V end lost 7 bases, the J end lost 10 bases, and 14 bases lay between the germline ends. The CDR3 has 11 amino acids. The germline CDR1 and CDR2 sequences are DFQATT and SNEGSKA (reference sequence). Written as DNA, the CDR3 is TGCAGTGTCCCCCCCTCGGGGGAGCAGTTCTTC. Translated: CSVPPSGEQFF.

The J gene is TRBJ1-1, the V gene TRBV10-2; D remains unclear. The ends were cut back, 3 bases at V and 1 base at J, with 12 bases in the middle. The germline CDR1 and CDR2 sequences are WSHSY and SAAADI. The CDR3 is made up of 15 amino acids. The DNA of the CDR3 is TGCGCCAGCAGTGACGAAGGAGGGTGGAACACTGAAGCTTTCTTT. Translated: CASSDEGGWNTEAFF.

The chain joins TRBV5-1 to TRBJ1-2; a possible D gene is TRBD1 (5 bases). The CDR3 consists of 14 residues. V lost 0 bases and J lost 3, with 9 bases in between. Germline V CDR1 and CDR2: SGHRS, YFSETQ. CDR3 bases: TGCGCCAGCAGCTTGGGTCAGGGTGACTATGGCTACACCTTC. Translated: CASSLGQGDYGYTF.

This chain connects TRBV19 to TRBJ2-7; D is perhaps TRBD2 (5 bases). Germline V gene lookup returns CDR1 LNHDA and CDR2 SQIVND (reference sequence). V was shortened by 6 bases and J by 2 bases, with 11 bases between the two germline ends. The CDR3 consists of 13 residues. CDR3 bases: TGTGCCAGTAGAGAAAGTAGCGCCTACGAGCAGTACTTC. Translating it yields CASRESSAYEQYF.

This chain links TRBV20-1 with TRBJ1-2; D is unresolved. Trimming stripped 3 bases from V and 2 bases from J, with 4 bases between. CDR1 and CDR2 (germline): DFQATT, SNEGSKA (reference sequence). The CDR3 runs 11 residues. CDR3 nucleotide sequence: TGCAGTGCTAGGGAGAACTATGGCTACACCTTC. This encodes CSARENYGYTF.

The V and J genes are TRBV10-2 and TRBJ2-3, with D maybe TRBD1 (6 bases). CDR1 is WSHSY, CDR2 SAAADI, per germline. The V end was cut by 2 bases, the J end by 3 bases, with 9 bases between. CDR3 length equals 14 residues. CDR3 region: CASSEQGRTDTQYF. CDR3 DNA sequence: TGCGCCAGCAGTGAGCAGGGGCGGACAGATACGCAGTATTTT.

The rearrangement uses TRBV19 and TRBJ1-2; a possible D gene is TRBD1 (6 bases). The CDR3 consists of 14 residues. Per the germline V gene, CDR1 is LNHDA and CDR2 is SQIVND (reference sequence). V lost 0 bases and J 4 bases, leaving 9 bases between the germline ends. This CDR3 is CASSIDEGGYGYTF. The CDR3 nucleotides are TGTGCCAGTAGTATAGATGAAGGGGGCTATGGCTACACCTTC.

The V and J genes are TRBV18 and TRBJ2-7; D perhaps matches TRBD1 (6 bases). This CDR3 has 15 amino acids. With 5 bases removed from V and 5 bases from J, the gap between germline ends came to 19 bases. The V gene's germline CDR1 is KGHSH and CDR2 LQKENI. For the CDR3, the DNA is TGTGCCAGCTCAGTCCAAGGACAGACATACGACGAGCAGTACTTC. The encoded protein is CASSVQGQTYDEQYF.

The chain is built from TRBV7-9 and TRBJ1-2; D may be TRBD1 (5 bases). Germline assignment: CDR1 SEHNR and CDR2 FQNEAQ (reference sequence). V was shortened by 5 bases and J by 0 bases, with 13 bases between the two germline ends. The CDR3 consists of 15 residues. CDR3 DNA sequence: TGTGCCAGCAGCCCCAGCGGGGGATCTAACTATGGCTACACCTTC. As protein: CASSPSGGSNYGYTF.

The chain links TRBV18 to TRBJ1-2; 7 nucleotides agree with TRBD1. Per germline, CDR1 KGHSH and CDR2 LQKENI. The CDR3 runs to 14 residues. Germline trimming cut 2 bases from V and 4 bases from J; bases unmatched to any gene: 4. The CDR3 DNA is TGTGCCAGCTCACCAGGGGGACAGAGCTATGGCTACACCTTC. Translating it yields CASSPGGQSYGYTF.

V is TRBV28 and J is TRBJ1-2, with 11 bases identical to TRBD1. The length of the CDR3 is 18 residues. The V segment lost 7 bases and the J segment 8 bases; nucleotides outside the gene matches: 21. Germline V lookup: CDR1 MDHEN, CDR2 SYDVKM. Written as DNA, the CDR3 is TGTGCCAGCACCAGTTTGGGAGGACAGGGGGCGCAGGAGTACGGCTACACCTTC. The encoded protein is CASTSLGGQGAQEYGYTF.

The gene calls are TRBV6-5 and TRBJ2-3, with a possible D match to TRBD2 (5 bases). The CDR3 has 15 residues. Germline V gene lookup returns CDR1 MNHEY and CDR2 SVGAGI. V was pared by 0 bases and J by 10 bases, with 17 bases between. The CDR3 DNA sequence: TGTGCCAGCAGTTACTCTATGTGGGGTGGAGGATCGCAGTATTTT. It translates to CASSYSMWGGGSQYF.

The chain uses TRBV19 and TRBJ1-2, with D tentatively TRBD1 (6 bases). Germline V gives CDR1 LNHDA, CDR2 SQIVND (reference sequence). Between the trimmed V and J ends, which lost 5 bases and 0 bases, there was a span of 13 bases. The CDR3 contains 15 residues. In DNA form, the CDR3 reads TGTGCCAGTAGTCCGCTAAGGACAGCTAACTATGGCTACACCTTC. Its translation is CASSPLRTANYGYTF.

The chain links TRBV7-9 to TRBJ1-4; weak D call: TRBD1 (6 bases). Germline V gives CDR1 SEHNR, CDR2 FQNEAQ (reference sequence). V was shortened by 5 bases and J by 6 bases, with 13 bases between the two germline ends. This CDR3 region has 14 residues. The CDR3: CASSVQGRDEKLFF. The CDR3 DNA reads TGTGCCAGCAGCGTGCAGGGGAGGGATGAAAAACTGTTTTTT.

The chain recombines TRBV9 with TRBJ2-7; 9 nucleotides align to TRBD1. Losses at the gene ends were 2 bases for V and 2 bases for J; bases not matched to a gene: 5. Germline lookup yields CDR1 SGDLS and CDR2 YYNGEE. The CDR3 runs to 15 residues. CDR3 DNA: TGTGCCAGCAGCGTCGCCGGGACAGGGCCCTACGAGCAGTACTTC. Translation gives CASSVAGTGPYEQYF.

The V gene is TRBV25-1, the J gene TRBJ1-1; tentatively, D is TRBD1 (6 bases). The CDR3 has 14 residues. Germline V CDR1 and CDR2: MGHDK, SYGVNS. V lost 4 bases and J lost 4, with 13 bases in between. The CDR3 here is CASSGTTGLTEAFF. The CDR3 DNA reads as TGTGCCAGCAGTGGGACGACAGGACTCACTGAAGCTTTCTTT.

The chain carries TRBV7-9 and TRBJ1-1; D remains ambiguous. Trimming took 2 bases from V and 6 from J, leaving 7 bases between them. Germline CDR1 and CDR2: SEHNR and FQNEAQ (reference sequence). The CDR3 has 12 amino acids. CDR3 residues: CASSLSRPEAFF. The CDR3 nucleotides are TGTGCCAGCAGCTTAAGCAGGCCTGAAGCTTTCTTT.

The J gene is TRBJ1-1, the V gene TRBV4-1; TRBD1 might be the D (6 bases). Trimming took 2 bases from V and 0 from J, leaving 7 bases between them. Germline V gene lookup returns CDR1 MGHRA and CDR2 YSYEKL. The CDR3 covers 14 residues. The CDR3 protein is CASSQPGVNTEAFF. The CDR3 DNA reads as TGCGCCAGCAGCCAACCAGGGGTGAACACTGAAGCTTTCTTT.

This chain connects TRBV27 to TRBJ2-7; TRBD1 agrees at 8 bases. Trimming at V came to 4 bases and at J to 5 bases, leaving 10 bases not matched to a gene. The CDR3 runs to 15 residues. Per germline, CDR1 MNHEY and CDR2 SMNVEV (reference sequence). The chain's CDR3 is CASSSRQGPTNEQYF. The DNA of the CDR3 is TGTGCCAGCAGTTCTAGACAGGGGCCAACCAACGAGCAGTACTTC.

V and J are TRBV7-9 and TRBJ2-1; a weak D match, TRBD2 (5 bases). Germline V CDR1 and CDR2: SEHNR, FQNEAQ (reference sequence). The CDR3 covers 14 residues. Trimming left V 3 bases short and J 5 bases short, with 11 bases between. Here the CDR3 DNA reads TGTGCCAGCAGCTTCCCTTTACTAGACAATGAGCAGTTCTTC. Translating it yields CASSFPLLDNEQFF.

This chain uses TRBV27 with TRBJ2-1; TRBD2 aligns across 9 bases. The junction had 19 bases not matched to a gene; V was cut back by 1 base and J by 9 bases. This CDR3 contains 19 residues. CDR1 and CDR2 (germline): MNHEY, SMNVEV (reference sequence). CDR3 sequence (DNA): TGTGCCAGCAGTTTATTAGCACTTGGGTTAGCGGGAGCGACGAGTGAGCAGTTCTTC. Translated, it gives CASSLLALGLAGATSEQFF.

The V and J genes are TRBV19 and TRBJ2-1, with a tentative D call TRBD2 (5 bases). V lost 8 bases and J lost 0, with 14 bases in between. This CDR3 is built from 15 residues. From germline, CDR1 is LNHDA and CDR2 SQIVND (reference sequence). CDR3 nucleotides: TGTGCCAGTTACCCTGGACTCAGCTCCTACAATGAGCAGTTCTTC. Its translation: CASYPGLSSYNEQFF.

The rearrangement uses TRBV4-2 and TRBJ2-5; TRBD2 matches at 9 bases. The J call may be wrong; the DNA end is better matched by TRBJ2-7. The germline gives CDR1 LGHNA, CDR2 YNFKEQ. This CDR3 has 16 residues. This CDR3 reads CASSQDQTSGAYEQYF. In DNA form, the CDR3 reads TGTGCCAGCAGCCAAGATCAGACTAGCGGAGCCTACGAGCAGTACTTC.

The chain is built from TRBV6-5 and TRBJ2-1, with TRBD1 matching 8 bases. V lost 9 bases to trimming and J lost 11 bases; unmatched junction nucleotides: 6. The CDR3 sequence is 11 residues long. Germline CDR1 is MNHEY and CDR2 is SVGAGI. CDR3: CASGQGSKQFF. The CDR3 DNA follows: TGTGCCAGTGGACAGGGCAGTAAGCAGTTCTTC.

The rearrangement links TRBV29-1 to TRBJ2-7, with 7 positions matching TRBD1. This CDR3 is built from 13 residues. Germline CDR1 reads SQVTM; CDR2 reads ANQGSEA. With V trimmed by 3 bases and J by 2 bases, 4 bases remained unmatched. CDR3 coding DNA: TGCAGCGTTGATGTAGGGGGCACCTACGAGCAGTACTTC. Protein: CSVDVGGTYEQYF.

This chain joins TRBV7-2 and TRBJ2-7; tentatively, D is TRBD1 (6 bases). CDR3 length: 15 amino acids. Trimming took off 3 bases at V and 0 bases at J, with 12 bases between the two ends. CDR1 is SGHTA, CDR2 FQGNSA, per germline. DNA for the CDR3: TGTGCCAGCAGCTTCACCGGACAGCTCTCCTACGAGCAGTACTTC. Protein: CASSFTGQLSYEQYF.